This T cell receptor beta chain was captured in a study of T-cell memory formation after mild COVID-19. Study-level information: Among the donors, TCR clusters were largely specific to each donor. Study outcomes and limitations: Largely, contracting CD4+ clones fell within CM and EM, and contracting CD8+ clones within EMRA.

TCRdb processed the 5' RACE reads anew with MiXCR; each CDR3 protein has one entry. The sample holds 30,000 to 50,000 distinct CDR3 sequences, about 6.1% seen once. The CDR3 is 17 amino acids. Germline CDR1 SGHDT, CDR2 YYEEEE. V was clipped by 3 bases and J by 1 base, with 17 bases between them. As concerns this clonotype: Its antigen is unidentified.

The J gene is TRBJ1-5, the V gene TRBV5-6; the D gene is possibly TRBD1 (5 bases). Input material: PBMCs or a T cell subset sorted from them (not recorded which). The clonotype was recovered from an adult who had mild COVID-19 (a few samples of this study predate the infection). Cell type and time point are not known. CDR3 in DNA: TGTGCCAGCAGCTCGAGACTAGGCAGGGCAAGCAATCAGCCCCAGCATTTT. This translates into CASSSRLGRASNQPQHF.